The entry below gives a single T cell receptor (beta chain) sequence along with its context. The time point: newly diagnosed, previously untreated cHL patient sample. Germline V gives CDR1 SGDLS, CDR2 YYNGEE. The junction had 4 bases not matched to a gene; V was cut back by 7 bases and J by 4 bases. The length of the CDR3 is 14 residues. This entry comes from a study of PD-1 blockade in classical Hodgkin lymphoma. The method was immunoSEQ multiplex PCR; TCRdb's version includes in-frame clones alone and lacks a portion of them. The sample includes 70,000 or so clones, over 90% seen only once; the top ten take more than 2%.

V usage is TRBV9 and J usage is TRBJ2-2, with 10 bases aligning to TRBD1. This sequence originates from a human donor with classical Hodgkin lymphoma. What was sequenced was peripheral blood mononuclear cells (PBMCs). CDR3 loop: CASRRDRGTGELFF. DNA of the CDR3: TGTGCCAGCCGACGGGACAGGGGCACCGGGGAGCTGTTTTTT.